This TCR beta chain is drawn from a study of T cell changes during pregnancy in multiple sclerosis. V lost 2 bases and J lost 1, with 8 bases in between. CDR1 MNHEY and CDR2 SMNVEV come from the germline V gene (reference sequence). The CDR3 has 14 residues. Measured with immunoSEQ multiplex PCR; TCRdb has only the in-frame clones, and not every one. The repertoire holds about 44,000 clones, with around 94% as singletons. The chain employs TRBV27 and TRBJ1-1, with a possible D match to TRBD1 (5 bases). Sequenced input: peripheral blood. The source is a female donor with multiple sclerosis, enrolled in a pregnancy study. The CDR3 is CASSLLQGNTEAFF. The CDR3 DNA sequence: TGTGCCAGCAGTTTACTCCAGGGGAACACTGAAGCTTTCTTT.